Sequencing of this TCR beta chain was carried out in a study of cytomegalovirus exposure and HLA in healthy donors. Broader study findings: The TCR clusters that emerged in the first cohort tended, a later analysis found, to co-occur in the approximately 110 validation repertoires. Usually a TCR sequence was rare, but some public TCRs were found in many donors. The classifier, whose performance was assessed in both the original and validation cohorts, reportedly diagnosed cytomegalovirus status with high specificity and sensitivity.

Trimming left V 5 bases short and J 0 bases short, with 8 bases between. Germline assignment: CDR1 SGHVS and CDR2 FNYEAQ. This CDR3 is built from 13 residues. Remarks on this clone: Its target is not known.

TCRdb keeps only in-frame clones here, not all; method: immunoSEQ multiplex PCR. Of roughly 300,000 clones listed, 87% were seen once; the top ten hold roughly 1.2%. Sequencing input: PBMCs. The V gene is TRBV7-6, the J gene TRBJ2-7, with a weak D call TRBD1 (6 bases). This clonotype originated in a woman aged 25 to 39 in good health and CMV-seropositive. The CDR3 DNA reads as TGTGCCAGCAGCCGGGACACCTCCTACGAGCAGTACTTC. Protein sequence: CASSRDTSYEQYF.